This T cell receptor beta chain was observed in a study of T-cell memory formation after mild COVID-19. Study information: Largely donor-specific sequence clusters came from a couple of donors.

Researchers used 5'RACE with constant-segment primers to make TCR alpha and TCR beta cDNA libraries that carry sample barcodes and UMIs. MiXCR, applied by TCRdb to the 5' RACE reads, yields one record per CDR3 protein. Of about 470,000 distinct CDR3 sequences in the sample, 20% to 30% were seen once. General study results and limits: Day 15 to 85 contracting clones showed balanced CD4/CD8; later expanders leaned CD4+.

Comments on this clonotype: The antigen is not known.

This receptor was identified in an adult woman who had mild COVID-19 (a few samples of this study predate the infection). Cell type and time point are not known. Sequencing was performed on PBMCs or a T cell subset sorted from them (not recorded which).

The CDR3 nucleotides are TGTGCCACCAGTGATTTGGGGGGACAGGGAGATAATGAGCAGTTCTTC. Residues: CATSDLGGQGDNEQFF. The chain has TRBV24-1 and TRBJ2-1; 9 bases match TRBD1. V was pared by 0 bases and J by 7 bases, with 6 bases of the junction left unmatched. Germline V gene data show CDR1 as KGHDR and CDR2 as SFDVKD. The CDR3 is 16 amino acids.